A single sample is the source of the 19 T cell receptor beta chains below, sequenced in a study of T-cell reconstitution after alpha-beta-depleted transplantation in children. Unique molecular identifiers were built into the TCRbeta library. TCRdb itself ran the PCR reads through MiXCR, one entry per CDR3 protein. Among roughly 250,000 distinct CDR3 sequences, around 7.5% were seen once, and the ten largest hold roughly 5.8%. The input for sequencing was PBMCs, mostly from graft donor cells, taken 180 days after TCRalphabeta/CD19-depleted stem cell transplant. The receptors shown here come from a male patient between 5 and 17 years old who had a stem cell transplant for acute lymphoblastic leukemia, so the T cells may come from the graft donor.

This clonotype was observed at least ten times. The chain uses TRBV28 and TRBJ2-7; D gene ambiguous. The germline CDR1 and CDR2 sequences are MDHEN and SYDVKM. The V gene lost 8 bases and the J gene lost 2 bases, with 13 bases spanning the gap. CDR3 length: 13 residues. CDR3 region: CASRVEEPYEQYF. The CDR3 nucleotides read TGTGCCAGCCGGGTCGAGGAGCCCTACGAGCAGTACTTC.

This clonotype was counted ten times or more. Sequence at one end of the junction differs from germline and may be a read error. The CDR3 DNA sequence: TGTGCCAGCAGCTTAACAGGACAGATCAATCAGCCCCATCATTTT. The encoded protein is CASSLTGQINQPHHF. The chain uses TRBV7-2 and TRBJ1-5; D possibly corresponds to TRBD1 (6 bases). Germline V gene lookup returns CDR1 SGHTA and CDR2 FQGNSA. The CDR3 length is 15 residues.

This clonotype has a handful of counts. The V call is TRBV6-1, the J call TRBJ1-2, with no clear D. This CDR3 is built from 13 residues. Germline V gives CDR1 MNHNS, CDR2 SASEGT. V shed 6 bases and J shed 8 bases, with 16 bases lying between them. CDR3 in amino acids: CASRPLEAEGYTF. CDR3 nucleotide sequence: TGTGCCAGCAGGCCCCTGGAGGCGGAGGGCTACACCTTC.

There are many counts of this clonotype. The rearrangement links TRBV6-2 or TRBV6-3 to TRBJ1-5, with TRBD1 matching 9 bases. The CDR3 sequence is 15 residues long. Germline CDR1 reads MNHEY; CDR2 reads SVGEGT. The trim removed 8 bases at V and 4 bases at J, leaving 9 bases unmatched. As DNA, the CDR3 is TGTGCCAGCTCACTTCCTGACAGGGGGAATCAGCCCCAGCATTTT. The encoded protein is CASSLPDRGNQPQHF.

This clonotype was seen ten or more times. The chain recombines TRBV7-3 with TRBJ2-1, with 7 bases lining up with TRBD2. The CDR3 spans 15 residues. Trimming at V came to 2 bases and at J to 6 bases, leaving 7 bases not matched to a gene. Per germline, CDR1 SGHTA and CDR2 FQGTGA. CDR3 nucleotide sequence: TGTGCCAGCAGCTTAGCCCTCGTAGCGGGCAATGAGCAGTTCTTC. Its translation is CASSLALVAGNEQFF.

This clonotype occurred many times. V is TRBV20-1 and J is TRBJ1-2; 8 bases fit TRBD1. This CDR3 is built from 14 residues. Looked up from germline, CDR1 is DFQATT and CDR2 is SNEGSKA (reference sequence). V lost 3 bases to trimming and J lost 4 bases; unmatched junction nucleotides: 7. The CDR3 spells CSARGGQGGYGYTF. The CDR3 bases are TGCAGTGCTAGGGGAGGACAGGGTGGCTATGGCTACACCTTC.

This clonotype came up many times. The V call is TRBV27, the J call TRBJ2-4; D is ambiguous. The ends were cut back, 6 bases at V and 0 bases at J, with 12 bases in the middle. The CDR3 runs 15 residues. CDR1 is MNHEY and CDR2 is SMNVEV in the germline V gene (reference sequence). This CDR3 is CASREGLLAKNIQYF. In DNA, the CDR3 is TGTGCCAGCAGAGAAGGCCTACTAGCCAAAAACATTCAGTACTTC.

This clonotype was seen ten or more times. This chain joins TRBV10-3 and TRBJ2-6; D is possibly TRBD2 (5 bases). Germline V gene lookup returns CDR1 ENHRY and CDR2 SYGVKD. V gave up 7 bases and J gave up 2 bases, with 18 bases separating them. The CDR3 loop spans 17 amino acids. CDR3 coding DNA: TGTGCCATCAAAGGTTACCTGGCAGCGGCTGGGGCCAACGTCCTGACTTTC. Its protein product is CAIKGYLAAAGANVLTF.

Many counts were recorded for this clonotype. V and J are TRBV29-1 and TRBJ2-2; 9 nucleotides agree with TRBD1. This CDR3 contains 14 residues. Germline V CDR1 and CDR2: SQVTM, ANQGSEA. Germline trimming cut 6 bases from V and 2 bases from J; bases unmatched to any gene: 4. CDR3: CSVGTGLNTGELFF. The CDR3 nucleotides read TGCAGCGTGGGGACAGGGCTTAACACCGGGGAGCTGTTTTTT.

In its sample, this clonotype was seen many times. The rearrangement uses TRBV7-6 and TRBJ2-2, with D maybe TRBD1 (6 bases). From germline, CDR1 is SGHVS and CDR2 FNYEAQ. Trimming cost V 5 bases and J 0 bases, with 16 bases left between them. The CDR3 length is 17 residues. The CDR3, as DNA: TGTGCCAGCAGCCCCCCCAGGGGCCCTGCGAACACCGGGGAGCTGTTTTTT. Translated: CASSPPRGPANTGELFF.

There are many counts of this clonotype. This chain uses TRBV29-1 with TRBJ2-1, with D possibly called TRBD1 or TRBD2 (5 bases each). CDR3 length: 18 residues. With 0 bases removed from V and 7 bases from J, the gap between germline ends came to 25 bases. Germline CDR1 reads SQVTM; CDR2 reads ANQGSEA. The chain's CDR3 is CSVEEHISLRVEGNEQFF. CDR3 nucleotide sequence: TGCAGCGTTGAAGAACACATTAGCCTCAGGGTTGAGGGGAATGAGCAGTTCTTC.

This clonotype has at least ten counts. The rearrangement links TRBV19 to TRBJ2-1, with 11 bases that match TRBD2. Germline CDR1 is LNHDA and CDR2 is SQIVND (reference sequence). The CDR3 contains 15 residues. V lost 6 bases to trimming and J lost 3 bases; unmatched junction nucleotides: 4. CDR3 DNA: TGTGCCAGTAGGTTACTAGCGGGGGTCTACAATGAGCAGTTCTTC. Translation: CASRLLAGVYNEQFF.

This clonotype was observed at least ten times. The CDR3 coding sequence is TGTGCCACCCTCCGCCATAGTGGCTACACCTTC. It yields the protein CATLRHSGYTF. This sequence joins TRBV12-3 or TRBV12-4 and TRBJ1-2; no reliable D call. V was clipped by 10 bases and J by 7 bases, with 13 bases between them. The CDR3 spans 11 residues.

This clonotype was counted ten times or more. The V call is TRBV15, the J call TRBJ2-3; no reliable D call. The CDR3 is 14 amino acids. Germline V gene data show CDR1 as LNHNV and CDR2 as YYDKDF (reference sequence). Deletions cut 0 bases from V and 5 bases from J, with 9 bases between. The CDR3 region has the DNA TGTGCCACCAGCAGAGATCAGGCGGTAGATACGCAGTATTTT. Its translation: CATSRDQAVDTQYF.

Ten or more counts support this clonotype. The J gene is TRBJ2-3, the V gene TRBV7-2; the match to TRBD1 covers 8 bases. This CDR3 has 14 residues. J lost 7 bases, V lost 8 bases, and 11 bases had no gene match. Per germline, CDR1 SGHTA and CDR2 FQGNSA. In nucleotides, the CDR3 is TGTGCCAGCGCCCCCGGGCAGGGGGCGAATACGCAGTATTTT. Protein product: CASAPGQGANTQYF. Supplemented by reference TRBV7-2 and TRBJ2-3, the full variable domain reads GAGVSQSPSNKVTEKGKDVELRCDPISGHTALYWYRQSLGQGLEFLIYFQGNSAPDKSGLPSDRFSAERTGGSVSTLTIQRTQQEDSAVYLCASAPGQGANTQYFGPGTRLTVL.

In this sample, this clonotype turned up a few times. The rearrangement uses TRBV29-1 and TRBJ2-2; D unclear. The CDR3 has 12 amino acids. V shed 7 bases and J shed 7 bases, with 13 bases lying between them. CDR1 and CDR2 (germline): SQVTM, ANQGSEA. The chain's CDR3 is CSATRLGGELFF. CDR3 DNA: TGCAGCGCCACCCGTTTGGGCGGGGAGCTGTTTTTT.

This clonotype was detected many times. The chain employs TRBV11-2 and TRBJ2-1; D uncertain. V shed 4 bases and J shed 0 bases, with 10 bases lying between them. The CDR3 contains 15 residues. Per germline, CDR1 SGHAT and CDR2 FQNNGV. Here the CDR3 reads CASSSPGNSYNEQFF. CDR3 DNA: TGTGCCAGCAGCTCACCTGGTAACTCCTACAATGAGCAGTTCTTC.

There are many counts of this clonotype. The V call is TRBV28, the J call TRBJ2-3, with a weak D call TRBD1 (6 bases). This CDR3 region has 19 residues. V lost 2 bases, J lost 0 bases, and 21 bases lay in between. Germline assignment: CDR1 MDHEN and CDR2 SYDVKM. CDR3 sequence reads: CASSLGGDRRLWSTDTQYF. In nucleotides, the CDR3 is TGTGCCAGCAGTTTAGGTGGTGACAGGCGGTTGTGGAGCACAGATACGCAGTATTTT.

This clonotype was counted many times. The chain links TRBV29-1 to TRBJ1-2; D is uncertain. With 3 bases removed from V and 4 bases from J, the gap between germline ends came to 9 bases. Germline CDR1 is SQVTM and CDR2 is ANQGSEA. CDR3 length equals 12 residues. CDR3 DNA: TGCAGCGTTGAGGAGGATTCCTATGGCTACACCTTC. It translates to CSVEEDSYGYTF.